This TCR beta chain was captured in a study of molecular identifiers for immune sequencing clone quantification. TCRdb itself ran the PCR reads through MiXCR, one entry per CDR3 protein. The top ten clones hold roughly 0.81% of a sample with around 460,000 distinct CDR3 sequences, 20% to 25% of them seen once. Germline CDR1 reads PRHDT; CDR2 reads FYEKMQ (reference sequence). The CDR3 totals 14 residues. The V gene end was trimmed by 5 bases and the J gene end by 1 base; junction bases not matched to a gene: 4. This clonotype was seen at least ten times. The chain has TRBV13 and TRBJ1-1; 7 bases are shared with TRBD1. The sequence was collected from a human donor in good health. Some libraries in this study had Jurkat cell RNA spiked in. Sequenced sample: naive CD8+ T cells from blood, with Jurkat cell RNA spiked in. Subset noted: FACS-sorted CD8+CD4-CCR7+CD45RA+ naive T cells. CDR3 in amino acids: CASSQGQSNTEAFF. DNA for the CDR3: TGTGCCAGCAGCCAGGGACAGTCGAACACTGAAGCTTTCTTT.